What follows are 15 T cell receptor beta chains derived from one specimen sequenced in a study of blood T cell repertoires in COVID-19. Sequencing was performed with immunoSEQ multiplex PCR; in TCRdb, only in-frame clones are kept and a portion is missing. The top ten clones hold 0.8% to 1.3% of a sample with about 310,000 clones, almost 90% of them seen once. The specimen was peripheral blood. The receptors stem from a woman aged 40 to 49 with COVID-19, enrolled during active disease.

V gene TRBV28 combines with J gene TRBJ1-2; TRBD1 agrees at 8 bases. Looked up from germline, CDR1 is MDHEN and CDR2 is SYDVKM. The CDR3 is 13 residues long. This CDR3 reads CGTDRGENYGYTF. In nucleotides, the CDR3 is TGTGGAACTGACAGGGGAGAAAACTATGGCTACACCTTC.

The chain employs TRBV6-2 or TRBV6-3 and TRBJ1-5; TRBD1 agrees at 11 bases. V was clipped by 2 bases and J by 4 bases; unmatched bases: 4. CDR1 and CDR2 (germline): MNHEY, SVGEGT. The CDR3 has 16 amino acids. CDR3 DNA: TGTGCCAGCAGTTACCCCGGACAGGGGGCAAATCAGCCCCAGCATTTT. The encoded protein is CASSYPGQGANQPQHF.

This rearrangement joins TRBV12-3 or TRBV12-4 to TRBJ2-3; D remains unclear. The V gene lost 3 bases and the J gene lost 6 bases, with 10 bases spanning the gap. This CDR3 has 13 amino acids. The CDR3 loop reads CASSFLTYDTQYF. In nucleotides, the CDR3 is TGTGCCAGCAGTTTCCTAACGTATGATACGCAGTATTTT.

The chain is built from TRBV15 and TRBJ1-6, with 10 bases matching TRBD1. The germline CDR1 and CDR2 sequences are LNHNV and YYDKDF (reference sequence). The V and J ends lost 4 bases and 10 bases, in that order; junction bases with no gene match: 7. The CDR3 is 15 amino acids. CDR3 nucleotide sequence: TGTGCCACCAGCACCCGGGACAGGGGACACTCACCCCTCCACTTT. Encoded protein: CATSTRDRGHSPLHF.

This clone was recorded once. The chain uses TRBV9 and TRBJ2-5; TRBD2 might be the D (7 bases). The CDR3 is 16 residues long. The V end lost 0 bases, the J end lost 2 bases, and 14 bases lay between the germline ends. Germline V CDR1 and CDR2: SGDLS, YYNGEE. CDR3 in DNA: TGTGCCAGCAGCGTAGGGGAGGGGACAAGGCAAGAGACCCAGTACTTC. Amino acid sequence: CASSVGEGTRQETQYF.

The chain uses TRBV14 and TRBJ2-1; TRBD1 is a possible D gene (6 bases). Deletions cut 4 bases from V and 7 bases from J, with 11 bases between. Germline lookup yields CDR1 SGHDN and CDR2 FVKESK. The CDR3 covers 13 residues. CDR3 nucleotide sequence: TGTGCCAGCAGCCGTACAGGGTCAAATGAGCAGTTCTTC. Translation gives CASSRTGSNEQFF.

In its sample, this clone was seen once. The CDR3, as DNA: TGTGCCAGCACCCCCGGGGGGAGGAGGACAGATACGCAGTATTTT. Amino acids: CASTPGGRRTDTQYF. This chain links TRBV6-5 with TRBJ2-3; 7 bases are a match to TRBD2. The CDR3 has 15 residues. Germline loops: CDR1 MNHEY, CDR2 SVGAGI. V gave up 7 bases and J gave up 3 bases; unmatched junction bases: 10.

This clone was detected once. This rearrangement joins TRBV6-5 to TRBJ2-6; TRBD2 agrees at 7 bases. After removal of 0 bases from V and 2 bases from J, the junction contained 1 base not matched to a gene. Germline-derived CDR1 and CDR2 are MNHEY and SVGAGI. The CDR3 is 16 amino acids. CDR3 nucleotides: TGTGCCAGCAGTTACTCGCGGGAGACTGGGGCCAACGTCCTGACTTTC. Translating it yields CASSYSRETGANVLTF.

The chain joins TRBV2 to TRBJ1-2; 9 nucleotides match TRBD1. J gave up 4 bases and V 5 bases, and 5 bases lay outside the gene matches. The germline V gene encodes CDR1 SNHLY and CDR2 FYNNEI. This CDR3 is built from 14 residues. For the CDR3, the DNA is TGTGCCAGCAGTACCGGGACAGGGTCCTATGGCTACACCTTC. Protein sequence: CASSTGTGSYGYTF. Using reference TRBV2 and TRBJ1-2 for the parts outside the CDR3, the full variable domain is EPEVTQTPSHQVTQMGQEVILRCVPISNHLYFYWYRQILGQKVEFLVSFYNNEISEKSEIFDDQFSVERPDGSNFTLKIRSTKLEDSAMYFCASSTGTGSYGYTFGSGTRLTVV.

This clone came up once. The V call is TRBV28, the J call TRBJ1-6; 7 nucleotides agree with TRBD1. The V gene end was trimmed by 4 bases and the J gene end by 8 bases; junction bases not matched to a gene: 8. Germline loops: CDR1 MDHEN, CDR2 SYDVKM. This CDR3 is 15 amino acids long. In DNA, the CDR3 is TGTGCCAGCAGTTCACCAGACAGGGTTCATTCACCCCTCCACTTT. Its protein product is CASSSPDRVHSPLHF. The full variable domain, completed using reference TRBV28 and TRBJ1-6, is DVKVTQSSRYLVKRTGEKVFLECVQDMDHENMFWYRQDPGLGLRLIYFSYDVKMKEKGDIPEGYSVSREKKERFSLILESASTNQTSMYLCASSSPDRVHSPLHFGNGTRLTVT.

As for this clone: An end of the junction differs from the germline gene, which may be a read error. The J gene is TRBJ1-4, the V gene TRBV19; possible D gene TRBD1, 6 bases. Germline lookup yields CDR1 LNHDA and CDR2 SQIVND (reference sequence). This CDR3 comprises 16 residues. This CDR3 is CASSMAPPGQRGATVF. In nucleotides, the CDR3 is TGTGCCAGTAGTATGGCCCCTCCGGGACAACGGGGCGCTACCGTTTTT.

Written as DNA, the CDR3 is TGTGCCAGCAGTTACGGACAGGTCGCCTACGAGCAGTACTTC. As protein: CASSYGQVAYEQYF. The rearrangement uses TRBV6-6 and TRBJ2-7; TRBD1 aligns across 7 bases. Germline assignment: CDR1 MNHNY and CDR2 SVGAGI (reference sequence). Trimming removed 2 bases from V and 2 bases from J; junction bases left unmatched: 3. This CDR3 spans 14 amino acids.

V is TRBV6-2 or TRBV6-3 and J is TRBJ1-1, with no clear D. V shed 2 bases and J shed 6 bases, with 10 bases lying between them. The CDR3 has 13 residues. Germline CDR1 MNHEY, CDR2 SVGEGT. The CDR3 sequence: CASSYIRQAEAFF. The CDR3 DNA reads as TGTGCCAGCAGTTACATTCGCCAGGCTGAAGCTTTCTTT.

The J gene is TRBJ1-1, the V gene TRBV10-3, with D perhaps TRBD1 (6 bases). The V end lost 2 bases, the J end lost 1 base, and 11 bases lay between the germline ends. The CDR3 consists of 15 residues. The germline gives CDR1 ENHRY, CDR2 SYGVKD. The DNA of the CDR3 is TGTGCCATCAGTGAGAGGGGGGGTCAGAACACTGAAGCTTTCTTT. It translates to CAISERGGQNTEAFF.

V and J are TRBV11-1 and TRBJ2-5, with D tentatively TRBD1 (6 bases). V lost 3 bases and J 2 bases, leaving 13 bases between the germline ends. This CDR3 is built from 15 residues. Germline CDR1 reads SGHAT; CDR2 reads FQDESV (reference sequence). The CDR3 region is CASSFVGHPQETQYF. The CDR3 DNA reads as TGTGCCAGCAGCTTTGTGGGACATCCGCAAGAGACCCAGTACTTC.